This T cell receptor (beta chain) was observed in a study of spatial heterogeneity in lung cancer (dated by TCRdb to between 2018 and 2021). Study-level background: More beta-chain than alpha-chain transcripts were consistently detected, likely reflecting higher beta-chain transcript abundance. TCR alpha and beta repertoires were quantitatively compared across multiple tumor regions, matched nontumor lung and blood in non-small cell lung cancer. The study linked features of the TCR repertoire to counts of nonsynonymous mutations, which were determined by whole-exome sequencing of tumor tissue. At surgery, both alpha and beta chains were TCR-sequenced in about 200 tumor regions, fewer than 85 matched nontumor lung samples and some 60 PBMC samples. In the raw uncorrected reads, each unique combination of TCR and UMI appeared on average more than ten times. Results the study describes overall, beyond this receptor: Ubiquitous expanded tumor TCRs showed up in blood more often at tumor resection than at routine follow-up. Additional single-cell paired TCR alpha and beta sequencing was considered necessary to confirm, at a functional level, the hypothesis that regional TCRs recognize regional mutations.

This clonotype occurred many times. This receptor's antigen is unknown. The record has no base qualities; no much larger clone is one base away. The library was made by 5' RACE. Sequencing was performed on a NextSeq 500. To allow correction of PCR and sequencing errors, the TCR library protocol tagged every TCR cDNA molecule with a unique molecular identifier. Per the original workflow: Decombinator tools were used for TCR identification, UMI-based error correction and CDR3 extraction. Expanded TCRs were defined as those above a frequency of 2 per 1,000, corresponding to the top 1% of the tumor frequency distribution. Rényi diversity was computed with the R vegan package after subsampling each repertoire 100 times to 5,000 TCRs. To build CDR3 similarity networks, amino acid triplet string-kernel similarity was used, and CDR3s were connected when their pairwise similarity was above 0.82. TCRdb applied fastp at Q25 and MiXCR to the public reads, then kept only in-frame beta chains. Under each unique CDR3 protein, matching rows form one entry showing the most common genes and DNA. V and J calls and clone size were set by TCRdb, not the authors. Present in this sample are roughly 48,000 distinct CDR3 sequences, roughly 5.7% of which were seen just once. The top ten clones comprise roughly 11% of the sample.

The time point label, as the study defines it: sample taken at primary tumor resection. Donors were around 71 patients with early-stage, untreated non-small cell lung cancer from the lung TRACERx cohort. Whole RNA extracted from tumor and nontumor lung tissue, or from cryopreserved PBMC samples, was used for TCR sequencing without cell sorting. A patient was chosen for TCR sequencing only when enough RNA was available from at least two tumor regions. CDR1 MGHRA and CDR2 YSYEKL are derived from the germline V gene. V and J are trimmed by 4 bases and 2 bases, and the gene matches miss 9 bases of the junction. The CDR3 runs 16 residues from the cysteine to the phenylalanine. Kept here is only the CDR3 DNA, which spans 48 bases and is read in frame from base 1.

This sequence originates from a male donor with early-stage non-small cell lung cancer. The specimen comprised PBMCs, sampled at surgery. The chain couples TRBV4-1 to TRBJ1-2; 8 central nucleotides agree with TRBD1. The CDR3 region: CASSPLTGDYNYGYTF. The nucleotides read TGCGCCAGCAGCCCCTTGACAGGGGACTACAACTATGGCTACACCTTC.